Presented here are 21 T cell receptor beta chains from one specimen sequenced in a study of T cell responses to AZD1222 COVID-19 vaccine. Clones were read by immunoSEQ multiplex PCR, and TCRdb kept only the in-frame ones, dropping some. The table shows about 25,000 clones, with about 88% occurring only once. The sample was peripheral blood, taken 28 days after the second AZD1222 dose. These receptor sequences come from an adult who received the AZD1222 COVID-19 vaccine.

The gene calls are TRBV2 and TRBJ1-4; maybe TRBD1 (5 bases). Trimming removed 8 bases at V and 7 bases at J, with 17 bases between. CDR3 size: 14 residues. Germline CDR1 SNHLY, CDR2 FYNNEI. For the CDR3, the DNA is TGTGCCAGCCGTCTTCAAGCAAGGGGTGAAAAACTGTTTTTT. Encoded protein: CASRLQARGEKLFF. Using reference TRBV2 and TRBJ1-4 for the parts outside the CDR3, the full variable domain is EPEVTQTPSHQVTQMGQEVILRCVPISNHLYFYWYRQILGQKVEFLVSFYNNEISEKSEIFDDQFSVERPDGSNFTLKIRSTKLEDSAMYFCASRLQARGEKLFFGSGTQLSVL.

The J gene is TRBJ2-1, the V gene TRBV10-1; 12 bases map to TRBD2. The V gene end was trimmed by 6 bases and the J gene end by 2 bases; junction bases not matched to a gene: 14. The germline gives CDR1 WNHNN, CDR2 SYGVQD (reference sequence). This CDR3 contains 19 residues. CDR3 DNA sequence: TGCGCCAGCAGGGCTAGCGGGAGGGCAATTCAAGTCACCTACAATGAGCAGTTCTTC. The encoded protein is CASRASGRAIQVTYNEQFF.

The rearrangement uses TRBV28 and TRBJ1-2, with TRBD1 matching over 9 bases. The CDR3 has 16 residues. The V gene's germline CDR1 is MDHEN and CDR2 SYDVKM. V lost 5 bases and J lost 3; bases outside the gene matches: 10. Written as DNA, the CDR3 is TGTGCCAGCAGTCCGACCCACAGGGGGCGCGACTATGGCTACACCTTC. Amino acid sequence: CASSPTHRGRDYGYTF.

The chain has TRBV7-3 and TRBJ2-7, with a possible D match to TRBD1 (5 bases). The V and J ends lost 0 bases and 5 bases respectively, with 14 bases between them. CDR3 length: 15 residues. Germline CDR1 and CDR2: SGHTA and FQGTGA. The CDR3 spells CASSLTRGRAHEQYF. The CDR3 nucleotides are TGTGCCAGCAGCTTAACGCGCGGCAGGGCCCACGAGCAGTACTTC. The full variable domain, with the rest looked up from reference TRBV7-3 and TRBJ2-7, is GAGVSQTPSNKVTEKGKYVELRCDPISGHTALYWYRQSLGQGPEFLIYFQGTGAADDSGLPNDRFFAVRPEGSVSTLKIQRTERGDSAVYLCASSLTRGRAHEQYFGPGTRLTVT.

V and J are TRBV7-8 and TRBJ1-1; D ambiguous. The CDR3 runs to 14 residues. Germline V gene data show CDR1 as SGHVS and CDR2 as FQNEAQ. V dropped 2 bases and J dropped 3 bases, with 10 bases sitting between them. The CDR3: CASSLMEWHTEAFF. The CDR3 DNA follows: TGTGCCAGCAGCTTAATGGAGTGGCACACTGAAGCTTTCTTT.

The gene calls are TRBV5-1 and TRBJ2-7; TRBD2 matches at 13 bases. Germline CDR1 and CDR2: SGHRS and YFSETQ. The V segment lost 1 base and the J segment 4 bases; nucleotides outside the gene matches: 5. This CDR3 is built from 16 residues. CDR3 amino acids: CASSLTSGGAGYEQYF. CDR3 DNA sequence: TGCGCCAGCAGCTTGACTAGCGGGGGGGCCGGATACGAGCAGTACTTC.

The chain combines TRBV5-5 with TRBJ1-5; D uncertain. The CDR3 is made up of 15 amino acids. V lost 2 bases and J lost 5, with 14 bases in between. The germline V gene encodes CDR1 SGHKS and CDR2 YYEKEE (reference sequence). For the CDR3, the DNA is TGTGCCAGCAGCTTAGGGTTGGGGTGGGATCAGCCCCAGCATTTT. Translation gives CASSLGLGWDQPQHF.

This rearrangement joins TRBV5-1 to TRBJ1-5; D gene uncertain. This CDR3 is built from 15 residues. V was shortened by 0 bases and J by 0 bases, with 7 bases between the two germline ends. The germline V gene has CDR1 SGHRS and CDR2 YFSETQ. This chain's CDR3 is CASSLGDYSNQPQHF. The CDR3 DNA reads TGCGCCAGCAGCTTGGGGGATTATAGCAATCAGCCCCAGCATTTT.

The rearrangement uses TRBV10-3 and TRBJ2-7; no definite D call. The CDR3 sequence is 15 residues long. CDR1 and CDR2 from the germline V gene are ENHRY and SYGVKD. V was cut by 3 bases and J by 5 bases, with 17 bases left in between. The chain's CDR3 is CAISDHADPTDEQYF. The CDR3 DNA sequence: TGTGCCATCAGTGATCATGCTGACCCTACCGACGAGCAGTACTTC.

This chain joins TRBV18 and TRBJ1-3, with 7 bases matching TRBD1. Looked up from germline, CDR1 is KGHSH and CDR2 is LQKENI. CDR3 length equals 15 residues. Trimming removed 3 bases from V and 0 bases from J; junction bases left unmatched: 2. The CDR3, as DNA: TGTGCCAGCTCACCGGGACAGTACTCTGGAAACACCATATATTTT. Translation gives CASSPGQYSGNTIYF.

CDR3 in DNA: TGTGCCAGCAGCCGCGGTGACAGCCCCCCACCCACCTTC. It specifies CASSRGDSPPPTF. The V gene is TRBV7-2, the J gene TRBJ1-2; D possibly corresponds to TRBD1 (5 bases). The CDR3 spans 13 residues. Trimming shortened V by 5 bases and J by 13 bases, and 20 bases separated the two germline ends. Germline V gene sequence: CDR1 SGHTA, CDR2 FQGNSA.

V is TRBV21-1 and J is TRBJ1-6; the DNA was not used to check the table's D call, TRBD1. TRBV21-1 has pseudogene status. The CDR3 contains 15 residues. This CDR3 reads CASSSGTVHNSPLHF. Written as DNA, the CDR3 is TGTGCCAGCAGCAGTGGGACAGTCCATAATTCACCCCTCCACTTT.

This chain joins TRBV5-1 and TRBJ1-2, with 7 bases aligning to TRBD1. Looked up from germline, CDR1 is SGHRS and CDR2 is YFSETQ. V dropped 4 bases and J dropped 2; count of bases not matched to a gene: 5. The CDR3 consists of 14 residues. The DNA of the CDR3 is TGCGCCAGCAGCCCTTCGACAGGGAACTATGGCTACACCTTC. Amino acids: CASSPSTGNYGYTF.

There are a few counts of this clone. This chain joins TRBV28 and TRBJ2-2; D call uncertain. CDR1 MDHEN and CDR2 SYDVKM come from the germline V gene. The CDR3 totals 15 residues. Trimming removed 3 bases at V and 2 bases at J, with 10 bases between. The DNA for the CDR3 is TGTGCCAGCAGTTTGGTAGGCTACAACACCGGGGAGCTGTTTTTT. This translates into CASSLVGYNTGELFF.

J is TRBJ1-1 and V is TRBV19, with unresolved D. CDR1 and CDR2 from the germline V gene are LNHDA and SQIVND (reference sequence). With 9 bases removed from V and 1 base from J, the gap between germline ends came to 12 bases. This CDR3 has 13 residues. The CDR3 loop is CASSTGWNTEAFF. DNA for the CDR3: TGTGCCAGCTCCACGGGATGGAACACTGAAGCTTTCTTT.

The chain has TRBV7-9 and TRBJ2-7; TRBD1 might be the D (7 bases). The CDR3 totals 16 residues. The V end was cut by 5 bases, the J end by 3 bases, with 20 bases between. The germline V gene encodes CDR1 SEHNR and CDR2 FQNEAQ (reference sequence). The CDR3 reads CASSPQGGRWGYEQYF. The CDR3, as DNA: TGTGCCAGCAGCCCCCAGGGGGGTAGGTGGGGCTACGAGCAGTACTTC.

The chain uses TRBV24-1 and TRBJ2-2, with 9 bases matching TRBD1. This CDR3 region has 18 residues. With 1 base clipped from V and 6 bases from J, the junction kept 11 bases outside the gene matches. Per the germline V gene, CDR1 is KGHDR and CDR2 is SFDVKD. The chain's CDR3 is CATSDFGVGTGLPGELFF. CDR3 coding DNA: TGTGCCACCAGTGATTTTGGGGTAGGGACAGGGTTGCCCGGGGAGCTGTTTTTT.

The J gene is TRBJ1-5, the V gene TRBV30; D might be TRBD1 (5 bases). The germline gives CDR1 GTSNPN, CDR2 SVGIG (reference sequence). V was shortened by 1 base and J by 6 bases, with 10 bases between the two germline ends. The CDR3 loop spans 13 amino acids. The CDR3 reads CAWSGGDGQPQHF. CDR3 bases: TGTGCCTGGAGTGGCGGGGACGGTCAGCCCCAGCATTTT.

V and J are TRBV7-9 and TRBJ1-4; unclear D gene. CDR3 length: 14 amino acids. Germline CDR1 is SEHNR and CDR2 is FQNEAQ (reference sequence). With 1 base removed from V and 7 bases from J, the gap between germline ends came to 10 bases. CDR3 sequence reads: CASSLDLSGEKLFF. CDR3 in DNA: TGTGCCAGCAGCTTAGACCTATCCGGTGAAAAACTGTTTTTT.

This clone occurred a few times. This CDR3 is CASSYEGRGRSPLHF. The DNA for the CDR3 is TGTGCCAGCAGTTACGAGGGCAGGGGACGATCACCCCTCCACTTT. This sequence joins TRBV6-5 and TRBJ1-6; D might be TRBD1 (6 bases). Germline CDR1 is MNHEY and CDR2 is SVGAGI. Trimming took 2 bases from V and 10 from J, leaving 15 bases between them. There are 15 residues in the CDR3.

The CDR3, as DNA: TGTGCCAGCAGGGCGTCCGGGACCTCTGGAAACACCATATATTTT. Its protein is CASRASGTSGNTIYF. This rearrangement joins TRBV5-6 to TRBJ1-3; a weak D match, TRBD1 (5 bases). CDR3 size: 15 residues. Germline V lookup: CDR1 SGHDT, CDR2 YYEEEE. With 5 bases removed from V and 0 bases from J, the gap between germline ends came to 12 bases.